What follows are 25 T cell receptor beta chains derived from one specimen sequenced in a study of beta chain features in type 1 diabetes. Expressed TCRB transcripts were sequenced after all isolated RNA was converted to cDNA. Measured with immunoSEQ multiplex PCR; TCRdb has only the in-frame clones, and not every one. The data show about 320,000 clones, less than 15% seen once. What was sequenced was central memory CD4+ T cells from blood. These TCRs come from a man aged 25 to 40 in good health.

This clone was seen more than once but under ten times. This chain joins TRBV6-6 and TRBJ1-4, with D unresolved. CDR3 length: 13 amino acids. In germline, CDR1 is MNHNY, CDR2 SVGAGI (reference sequence). DNA of the CDR3: TGTGCTTCCAAAGGAGGGATTAATGAAAAACTGTTTTTT. Protein product: CASKGGINEKLFF.

The sample holds a few counts of this clone. V and J are TRBV7-2 and TRBJ2-7; no clear D gene. The CDR3 has 13 amino acids. V was clipped by 3 bases and J by 2 bases, with 8 bases between them. Germline loops: CDR1 SGHTA, CDR2 FQGNSA. The CDR3 spells CASSFGPTYEQYV. Here the CDR3 DNA reads TGTGCCAGCAGCTTTGGGCCTACCTACGAGCAGTACGTC.

This clone was picked up many times. The chain uses TRBV6-4 and TRBJ2-7, with 10 nucleotides matching TRBD1. Trimming at V came to 3 bases and at J to 1 base, leaving 6 bases not matched to a gene. Looked up from germline, CDR1 is MRHNA and CDR2 is SNTAGT. The CDR3 extends over 16 amino acids. This CDR3 reads CASSEFRDRGSYEQYV. The DNA for the CDR3 is TGTGCCAGCAGTGAATTTCGGGACAGGGGTTCCTACGAGCAGTACGTC.

This clone showed up just a few times. This chain uses TRBV6-6 with TRBJ2-1; 15 nucleotides align to TRBD2. In germline, CDR1 is MNHNY, CDR2 SVGAGI (reference sequence). V trimming: 6 bases; J trimming: 9 bases; junction bases outside the gene matches: 6. CDR3 size: 15 residues. CDR3 DNA: TGTGCCAGCAGACCCGGACTAGCGGGAGGGGGTGAGCAGTTCTTC. Translated: CASRPGLAGGGEQFF.

This clone was recorded many times. The genes are TRBV18 and TRBJ1-2, with D possibly TRBD1 on 5 matching bases. The CDR3 has 10 amino acids. Per germline, CDR1 KGHSH and CDR2 LQKENI. The V end was cut by 6 bases, the J end by 6 bases, with 5 bases between. CDR3 nucleotide sequence: TGTGCCAGCTCGGGGGATGGCTACACCTTC. The encoded protein is CASSGDGYTF.

The V call is TRBV7-2, the J call TRBJ2-4, with 9 bases identical to TRBD2. J lost 7 bases, V lost 5 bases, and 12 bases had no gene match. This CDR3 is built from 16 residues. In germline, CDR1 is SGHTA, CDR2 FQGNSA. CDR3 in amino acids: CASSAESGRSRNIQYF. The CDR3, as DNA: TGTGCCAGCAGCGCTGAGAGCGGGAGGTCTCGGAACATTCAGTACTTC. Filled out from reference TRBV7-2 and TRBJ2-4, the complete variable domain reads GAGVSQSPSNKVTEKGKDVELRCDPISGHTALYWYRQSLGQGLEFLIYFQGNSAPDKSGLPSDRFSAERTGGSVSTLTIQRTQQEDSAVYLCASSAESGRSRNIQYFGAGTRLSVL.

This clone turned up a few times. V and J are TRBV9 and TRBJ2-2; TRBD1 agrees at 7 bases. The germline gives CDR1 SGDLS, CDR2 YYNGEE. J lost 4 bases, V lost 1 base, and 4 bases had no gene match. The CDR3 totals 15 residues. As DNA, the CDR3 is TGTGCCAGCAGCGTATTCGACAGGGCCACCGGGGAGCTGTTTTTT. Translated: CASSVFDRATGELFF.

This sequence joins TRBV6-5 and TRBJ1-2; 7 bases are a match to TRBD1. This CDR3 is 13 amino acids long. The V gene end was trimmed by 6 bases and the J gene end by 7 bases; junction bases not matched to a gene: 8. Germline V gene sequence: CDR1 MNHEY, CDR2 SVGAGI. DNA of the CDR3: TGTGCCAGCAGCCGGGACAGACACTTTGGCTACACCTTC. Translation: CASSRDRHFGYTF.

The chain combines TRBV6-6 with TRBJ2-7; D possibly uses TRBD1 or TRBD2 (5 bases each). This CDR3 spans 15 amino acids. Germline lookup yields CDR1 MNHNY and CDR2 SVGAGI (reference sequence). This CDR3 is CASSNSRDAEYEQYV. The CDR3 bases are TGTGCCAGCAGTAACTCCCGGGACGCTGAGTACGAGCAGTACGTC.

Note on this clone: A junction end diverges from the germline sequence, so it may reflect a read error. The rearrangement uses TRBV29-1 and TRBJ2-2; maybe TRBD2 (6 bases). The CDR3 contains 16 residues. Germline V CDR1 and CDR2: SQVTM, ANQGSEA. The CDR3 DNA sequence: TGCAGCGCTGAAGGTTTGCGGGGCTTGAACACCGAGGAGCTGTTTTTT. This codes for CSAEGLRGLNTEELFF.

This clone has ten or more counts. This sequence joins TRBV25-1 and TRBJ2-1, with TRBD2 identical over 12 bases. V shed 6 bases, J shed 3 bases, and the junction held 6 bases outside the gene matches. The CDR3 is made up of 16 amino acids. Germline CDR1 and CDR2: MGHDK and SYGVNS. The CDR3 loop is CASRSLAGGGYNEQFF. DNA of the CDR3: TGTGCCAGCAGATCCCTAGCGGGAGGGGGCTACAATGAGCAGTTCTTC.

This clone was counted ten times or more. The chain uses TRBV11-2 and TRBJ1-3; D unresolved. Germline V gene sequence: CDR1 SGHAT, CDR2 FQNNGV. The CDR3 is 14 amino acids. Between the trimmed V and J ends, which lost 4 bases and 4 bases, there was a span of 11 bases. CDR3 residues: CASSSSGIGNTIYF. The CDR3 nucleotides are TGTGCCAGCAGCTCCTCGGGTATAGGAAACACCATATATTTT.

This clone was found a few times. The chain combines TRBV7-8 with TRBJ2-1; D may be TRBD2 (5 bases). CDR1 is SGHVS, CDR2 FQNEAQ, per germline. V lost 4 bases and J 0 bases, leaving 10 bases between the germline ends. The CDR3 has 15 residues. Here the CDR3 reads CASSYPSSSYNEQFF. The CDR3 bases are TGTGCCAGCAGCTACCCTAGCAGCTCCTACAATGAGCAGTTCTTC.

The J gene is TRBJ2-5, the V gene TRBV5-1, with a possible D match to TRBD2 (6 bases). The CDR3 length is 15 residues. CDR1 and CDR2 (germline): SGHRS, YFSETQ. V gave up 0 bases and J gave up 4 bases, with 13 bases separating them. The DNA for the CDR3 is TGCGCCAGCAGCTTGGACCGACTAGGAGGAGAGACCCAGTACTTC. Protein: CASSLDRLGGETQYF.

The rearrangement links TRBV30 to TRBJ1-1; tentative D call: TRBD1 (5 bases). Germline V gene sequence: CDR1 GTSNPN, CDR2 SVGIG (reference sequence). CDR3 length: 14 amino acids. With 3 bases removed from V and 6 bases from J, the gap between germline ends came to 17 bases. The CDR3 here is CAWRHAGPFAEAFF. CDR3 bases: TGTGCCTGGAGGCACGCGGGGCCGTTCGCTGAAGCTTTCTTT.

The rearrangement uses TRBV5-1 and TRBJ2-6; 7 nucleotides line up with TRBD1. Germline V CDR1 and CDR2: SGHRS, YFSETQ. This CDR3 region has 16 residues. V shed 5 bases and J 0 bases; nucleotides not matched to a gene: 5. The CDR3 bases are TGCGCCAGCAGTCAGGACAGGTTCTCTGGGGCCAACGTCCTGACTTTC. This codes for CASSQDRFSGANVLTF.

The V gene is TRBV2, the J gene TRBJ1-6; tentative D call: TRBD1 (6 bases). Deletions cut 4 bases from V and 7 bases from J, with 14 bases between. The germline V gene has CDR1 SNHLY and CDR2 FYNNEI. The CDR3 spans 15 residues. The CDR3 DNA is TGTGCCAGCAGTGTGTATACAGGGAGAAATTCACCCCTCCACTTT. Residues: CASSVYTGRNSPLHF.

The chain carries TRBV4-3 and TRBJ1-5; TRBD1 is a possible D gene (6 bases). V lost 3 bases and J 5 bases, leaving 8 bases between the germline ends. The CDR3 has 13 amino acids. Looked up from germline, CDR1 is LGHNA and CDR2 is YSLEER. CDR3 residues: CASSQGGHQPQHF. The CDR3, as DNA: TGCGCCAGCAGCCAGGGGGGCCATCAGCCCCAGCATTTT.

The chain links TRBV2 to TRBJ2-3; D is perhaps TRBD1 (5 bases). This CDR3 comprises 12 residues. Germline CDR1 and CDR2: SNHLY and FYNNEI. V shed 7 bases and J shed 2 bases, with 7 bases lying between them. The CDR3 reads CASKDTTDTQYF. The CDR3, as DNA: TGTGCCAGCAAGGACACCACAGATACGCAGTATTTT.

The chain's CDR3 is CASSQVSGDGEAFF. The CDR3 coding sequence is TGCGCCAGCAGCCAAGTATCGGGGGACGGTGAAGCTTTCTTT. The rearrangement joins TRBV4-3 to TRBJ1-1, with a tentative D call TRBD1 (5 bases). The germline gives CDR1 LGHNA, CDR2 YSLEER. The length of the CDR3 is 14 residues. Trimming shortened V by 1 base and J by 7 bases, and 13 bases separated the two germline ends.

The chain recombines TRBV19 with TRBJ2-1, with a tentative D call TRBD1 (6 bases). Trimming removed 4 bases at V and 7 bases at J, with 14 bases between. This CDR3 region has 14 residues. CDR1 and CDR2 (germline): LNHDA, SQIVND (reference sequence). The CDR3 coding sequence is TGTGCCAGTAGTACCCTGAGGACAGCAAATGAGCAGTTCTTC. Translated: CASSTLRTANEQFF.

This clone has a count of ten or more. The identical CDR3 is also encoded by other nucleotide sequences in the sample. The genes are TRBV15 and TRBJ2-5; D unclear. V gave up 0 bases and J gave up 4 bases, with 0 bases separating them. CDR1 is LNHNV and CDR2 is YYDKDF in the germline V gene (reference sequence). CDR3 length equals 11 residues. The DNA of the CDR3 is TGTGCCACCAGCAGAGAAGAGACCCAGTACTTC. This encodes CATSREETQYF.

This clone was observed a handful of times. The chain uses TRBV30 and TRBJ1-1; 8 nucleotides agree with TRBD1. The ends lost 3 bases at V and 14 bases at J; junction bases unmatched: 8. This CDR3 is built from 11 residues. CDR1 and CDR2 from the germline V gene are GTSNPN and SVGIG (reference sequence). In DNA form, the CDR3 reads TGTGCCTGGAGGGGACAGGCGGTTGTATTCTTT. The encoded protein is CAWRGQAVVFF.

The chain combines TRBV25-1 with TRBJ2-5; D could derive from TRBD1 or TRBD2 (5 bases each). CDR1 and CDR2 (germline): MGHDK, SYGVNS. CDR3 length: 13 residues. V gave up 4 bases and J gave up 5 bases, with 11 bases separating them. Here the CDR3 reads CASSGGVRETQYF. The DNA of the CDR3 is TGTGCCAGCAGTGGAGGGGTACGGGAGACCCAGTACTTC. The full variable domain, in which reference TRBV25-1 and TRBJ2-5 provide the parts outside the CDR3, is EADIYQTPRYLVIGTGKKITLECSQTMGHDKMYWYQQDPGMELHLIHYSYGVNSTEKGDLSSESTVSRIRTEHFPLTLESARPSHTSQYLCASSGGVRETQYFGPGTRLLVL.

The genes are TRBV4-1 and TRBJ2-4, with TRBD2 matching 8 bases. The J segment lost 0 bases and the V segment lost 1 base, leaving 11 bases of the junction unmatched. This CDR3 is built from 19 residues. Germline V lookup: CDR1 MGHRA, CDR2 YSYEKL. In DNA, the CDR3 is TGCGCCAGCAGCCAAGTTATGGGCGGGGGGCTGGAAGCCAAAAACATTCAGTACTTC. It codes for CASSQVMGGGLEAKNIQYF.